These 26 T cell receptor beta chains came from one sample sequenced in a study of T cell changes during pregnancy in multiple sclerosis. Produced via immunoSEQ multiplex PCR; TCRdb's table is partial and in-frame only. The sample yields about 59,000 clones, approximately 93% seen once. Sequenced material: CD8+ T cells from peripheral blood mononuclear cells, taken in the third trimester of pregnancy. These receptors originate from a female donor with multiple sclerosis, enrolled in a pregnancy study.

The V and J genes are TRBV28 and TRBJ2-3; perhaps TRBD2 as D (6 bases). CDR1 is MDHEN, CDR2 SYDVKM, per germline. V gave up 2 bases and J gave up 4 bases, with 10 bases separating them. The CDR3 length is 14 residues. In DNA, the CDR3 is TGTGCCAGCAGTTTAGCGGGACCCGCAGATACGCAGTATTTT. It encodes CASSLAGPADTQYF.

The table lists this clone with a count of one. V is TRBV9 and J is TRBJ2-3, with 12 nucleotides matching TRBD2. CDR3 length: 17 residues. V was clipped by 3 bases and J by 2 bases; unmatched bases: 7. The germline V gene has CDR1 SGDLS and CDR2 YYNGEE. This chain's CDR3 is CASSGYLAGGPTDTQYF. In nucleotides, the CDR3 is TGTGCCAGCAGCGGTTACCTAGCGGGAGGGCCCACAGATACGCAGTATTTT.

The CDR3 region has the DNA TGTGCCAGCAGCTTGGACAGTGTGAACACTGAAGCTTTCTTT. Its translation is CASSLDSVNTEAFF. This sequence joins TRBV7-9 and TRBJ1-1, with TRBD1 as a possible D gene (6 bases). Trimming left V 3 bases short and J 0 bases short, with 8 bases between. Germline V gene sequence: CDR1 SEHNR, CDR2 FQNEAQ (reference sequence). The CDR3 is made up of 14 amino acids.

V gene TRBV27 combines with J gene TRBJ1-5; D not resolved. Germline assignment: CDR1 MNHEY and CDR2 SMNVEV (reference sequence). This CDR3 comprises 13 residues. The V end lost 5 bases, the J end lost 11 bases, and 16 bases lay between the germline ends. CDR3 region: CASSLRLGRTQHF. The CDR3 DNA follows: TGTGCCAGCAGTCTACGACTGGGTAGGACCCAGCATTTT.

This clone was seen only once. The chain uses TRBV19 and TRBJ2-7; D is possibly TRBD2 (5 bases). This CDR3 has 14 amino acids. Trimming stripped 6 bases from V and 4 bases from J, with 16 bases between. Germline loops: CDR1 LNHDA, CDR2 SQIVND (reference sequence). CDR3 amino acids: CASSESSLAYEQYF. CDR3 DNA: TGTGCCAGTAGCGAATCCAGCCTAGCATACGAGCAGTACTTC.

V usage is TRBV5-6 and J usage is TRBJ2-7; no definite D call. Germline CDR1 is SGHDT and CDR2 is YYEEEE. This CDR3 has 14 amino acids. The V and J ends lost 1 base and 6 bases respectively, with 14 bases between them. The DNA of the CDR3 is TGTGCCAGCAGCTTGTGGGCACAGCACTCCGAGCAGTACTTC. It translates to CASSLWAQHSEQYF.

This rearrangement joins TRBV5-4 to TRBJ2-7; 10 nucleotides match TRBD1. CDR1 and CDR2 from the germline V gene are SGHNT and YYREEE (reference sequence). The CDR3 spans 14 residues. J gave up 6 bases and V 4 bases, and 7 bases lay outside the gene matches. The DNA of the CDR3 is TGTGCCAGCAGCAGGGGACAGGGGCCCCTCGAGCAGTACTTC. Amino acids: CASSRGQGPLEQYF.

V and J are TRBV27 and TRBJ2-3; 11 bases match TRBD2. The J segment lost 6 bases and the V segment lost 6 bases, leaving 8 bases of the junction unmatched. The length of the CDR3 is 15 residues. CDR1 is MNHEY and CDR2 is SMNVEV in the germline V gene (reference sequence). The CDR3 DNA is TGTGCCAGCAGCTCCCTAGCGGGAGGATCGGATACGCAGTATTTT. Encoded protein: CASSSLAGGSDTQYF.

The chain recombines TRBV5-5 with TRBJ2-1, with 7 nucleotides matching TRBD2. CDR1 is SGHKS, CDR2 YYEKEE, per germline (reference sequence). The CDR3 has 12 amino acids. The V and J ends lost 4 bases and 8 bases, in that order; junction bases with no gene match: 3. Here the CDR3 reads CASSETSYEQFF. The CDR3 DNA reads TGTGCCAGCAGCGAGACTAGCTATGAGCAGTTCTTC.

The chain couples TRBV30 to TRBJ1-4; 11 bases map to TRBD1. In germline, CDR1 is GTSNPN, CDR2 SVGIG (reference sequence). The V and J ends lost 8 bases and 7 bases, in that order; junction bases with no gene match: 6. The CDR3 consists of 13 residues. As DNA, the CDR3 is TGTGCCGCCCGGGACAGGGGGAGTGAAAAACTGTTTTTT. Its protein product is CAARDRGSEKLFF. Drawing the rest from reference TRBV30 and TRBJ1-4, the complete variable domain is SQTIHQWPATLVQPVGSPLSLECTVEGTSNPNLYWYRQAAGRGLQLLFYSVGIGQISSEVPQNLSASRPQDRQFILSSKKLLLSDSGFYLCAARDRGSEKLFFGSGTQLSVL.

This chain connects TRBV27 to TRBJ2-1, with D possibly being TRBD1 (5 bases). Trimming took 0 bases from V and 9 from J, leaving 21 bases between them. Germline V gives CDR1 MNHEY, CDR2 SMNVEV (reference sequence). This CDR3 contains 17 residues. This CDR3 is CASSLSLGVAVRAEQFF. The CDR3 region has the DNA TGTGCCAGCAGTTTATCTCTAGGGGTAGCCGTCCGTGCTGAGCAGTTCTTC.

This chain connects TRBV4-1 to TRBJ2-7, with TRBD2 as a possible D gene (6 bases). The CDR3 contains 17 residues. Trimming left V 1 base short and J 3 bases short, with 19 bases between. The germline gives CDR1 MGHRA, CDR2 YSYEKL. CDR3 coding DNA: TGCGCCAGCAGCCAAGGCCCAGGGCCTAGCGCCTACTACGAGCAGTACTTC. It is translated as CASSQGPGPSAYYEQYF.

This chain connects TRBV7-9 to TRBJ2-1, with a weak D call TRBD2 (6 bases). Deletions cut 1 base from V and 15 bases from J, with 19 bases between. Germline values: CDR1 SEHNR, CDR2 FQNEAQ (reference sequence). The CDR3 spans 14 residues. The CDR3 protein is CASSLDKFLGLSFF. The CDR3 region has the DNA TGTGCCAGCAGCTTAGATAAGTTTTTGGGACTCTCGTTCTTC.

This clone is a singleton in its sample. The chain is built from TRBV4-3 and TRBJ2-7; 7 bases map to TRBD1. Trimming removed 0 bases from V and 2 bases from J; junction bases left unmatched: 4. The germline V gene has CDR1 LGHNA and CDR2 YSLEER. This CDR3 comprises 15 residues. Here the CDR3 reads CASSQDWDRPYEQYF. The CDR3 coding sequence is TGCGCCAGCAGCCAAGATTGGGACAGACCCTACGAGCAGTACTTC.

The genes are TRBV7-9 and TRBJ2-1, with D possibly TRBD2 on 6 matching bases. Germline V gene lookup returns CDR1 SEHNR and CDR2 FQNEAQ (reference sequence). Trimming pared 5 bases from V and 12 bases from J, leaving 14 bases between. The CDR3 consists of 12 residues. CDR3 amino acids: CASSRGTRGQFF. In DNA, the CDR3 is TGTGCCAGCAGCCGAGGGACGCGGGGGCAGTTCTTC.

This rearrangement joins TRBV7-3 to TRBJ1-1; D is ambiguous. The CDR3 contains 13 residues. Germline V gene data show CDR1 as SGHTA and CDR2 as FQGTGA. V gave up 6 bases and J gave up 1 base, with 9 bases separating them. CDR3 amino acids: CASSPSGNTEAFF. The CDR3 nucleotides are TGTGCCAGCAGTCCTTCAGGGAACACTGAAGCTTTCTTT.

The chain couples TRBV2 to TRBJ2-7; D possibly corresponds to TRBD1 (6 bases). Trimming cost V 2 bases and J 3 bases, with 14 bases left between them. This CDR3 has 15 residues. In germline, CDR1 is SNHLY, CDR2 FYNNEI. Here the CDR3 reads CASSEWPGDYYEQYF. CDR3 coding DNA: TGTGCCAGCAGTGAATGGCCAGGGGATTACTACGAGCAGTACTTC.

This clone was observed once. V usage is TRBV19 and J usage is TRBJ2-7; tentatively, D is TRBD1 (6 bases). The CDR3 is 13 amino acids. Trimming removed 4 bases at V and 1 base at J, with 8 bases between. The germline CDR1 and CDR2 sequences are LNHDA and SQIVND (reference sequence). The CDR3 is CASSKTGSYEQYF. DNA for the CDR3: TGTGCCAGTAGTAAGACAGGTTCCTACGAGCAGTACTTC. Together with reference TRBV19 and TRBJ2-7, the CDR3 gives the full variable domain: DGGITQSPKYLFRKEGQNVTLSCEQNLNHDAMYWYRQDPGQGLRLIYYSQIVNDFQKGDIAEGYSVSREKKESFPLTVTSAQKNPTAFYLCASSKTGSYEQYFGPGTRLTVT.

The chain is built from TRBV2 and TRBJ2-3; D perhaps matches TRBD1 (5 bases). The CDR3 sequence is 13 residues long. V lost 9 bases to trimming and J lost 0 bases, with 10 bases between them. The germline V gene has CDR1 SNHLY and CDR2 FYNNEI. In DNA, the CDR3 is TGTGCCAGTCTACAGGAAAGCACAGATACGCAGTATTTT. Its translation is CASLQESTDTQYF.

V and J are TRBV7-2 and TRBJ1-2; 7 nucleotides agree with TRBD1. From germline, CDR1 is SGHTA and CDR2 FQGNSA. The length of the CDR3 is 18 residues. With 2 bases clipped from V and 2 bases from J, the junction kept 14 bases outside the gene matches. The CDR3: CASSLKTGSVARNYGYTF. The CDR3 DNA reads TGTGCCAGCAGCTTAAAGACAGGGTCCGTAGCAAGAAACTATGGCTACACCTTC. Using reference TRBV7-2 and TRBJ1-2 for the parts outside the CDR3, the full variable domain is GAGVSQSPSNKVTEKGKDVELRCDPISGHTALYWYRQSLGQGLEFLIYFQGNSAPDKSGLPSDRFSAERTGGSVSTLTIQRTQQEDSAVYLCASSLKTGSVARNYGYTFGSGTRLTVV.

The chain carries TRBV9 and TRBJ2-1; perhaps TRBD2 as D (5 bases). The CDR3 sequence is 14 residues long. Germline V CDR1 and CDR2: SGDLS, YYNGEE. V was shortened by 0 bases and J by 5 bases, with 9 bases between the two germline ends. CDR3 in amino acids: CASSVDAGDNEQFF. DNA for the CDR3: TGTGCCAGCAGCGTAGACGCCGGGGACAATGAGCAGTTCTTC.

The J gene is TRBJ1-3, the V gene TRBV7-6; D remains ambiguous. The CDR3 covers 16 residues. Germline CDR1 reads SGHVS; CDR2 reads FNYEAQ. With 1 base removed from V and 2 bases from J, the gap between germline ends came to 12 bases. The CDR3 nucleotides read TGTGCCAGCAGCTTAGAACGAGGAAAAACTGGAAACACCATATATTTT. Its protein product is CASSLERGKTGNTIYF.

The J gene is TRBJ2-2, the V gene TRBV27; 7 nucleotides match TRBD2. The CDR3 sequence is 16 residues long. CDR1 and CDR2 (germline): MNHEY, SMNVEV (reference sequence). V lost 10 bases, J lost 1 base, and 12 bases stayed unmatched. The CDR3 coding sequence is TGTGCCACCCTCAGGTGGGCTAGCGGGAACACCGGGGAGCTGTTTTTT. The encoded protein is CATLRWASGNTGELFF.

The rearrangement joins TRBV10-2 to TRBJ1-2; TRBD1 aligns across 7 bases. Germline trimming cut 5 bases from V and 5 bases from J; bases unmatched to any gene: 5. Germline lookup yields CDR1 WSHSY and CDR2 SAAADI. This CDR3 comprises 13 residues. The CDR3 loop reads CASSRSQGYGYTF. CDR3 sequence (DNA): TGCGCCAGCAGTCGATCACAGGGGTATGGCTACACCTTC.

The genes are TRBV27 and TRBJ2-7; 7 bases align to TRBD1. The CDR3 sequence is 13 residues long. CDR1 MNHEY and CDR2 SMNVEV come from the germline V gene (reference sequence). V trimming: 4 bases; J trimming: 3 bases; junction bases outside the gene matches: 3. CDR3 DNA: TGTGCCAGCAGTTCCGGGGACAGCTACGAGCAGTACTTC. Its translation: CASSSGDSYEQYF.

This sequence joins TRBV4-2 and TRBJ2-7, with 9 bases lining up with TRBD1. Germline CDR1 reads LGHNA; CDR2 reads YNFKEQ. The CDR3 contains 15 residues. The ends lost 0 bases at V and 5 bases at J; junction bases unmatched: 5. The CDR3 spells CASSQDPGTGNEQYF. DNA for the CDR3: TGTGCCAGCAGCCAAGATCCCGGGACAGGGAACGAGCAGTACTTC.